The 20 T cell receptor beta chains listed next were all sequenced from one sample in a study of chemoradiotherapy in HPV16-positive cancers. Sequenced by immunoSEQ multiplex PCR; TCRdb stores in-frame clones only, minus some. The data contain tens of thousands of clones, around 90% of them singletons. Sample: blood, taken from a patient who underwent chemoradiotherapy. These receptors originate from a human donor with HPV-associated anogenital cancer.

The chain couples TRBV28 to TRBJ1-4, with D possibly matching TRBD1 (5 bases). CDR3 length: 16 amino acids. In germline, CDR1 is MDHEN, CDR2 SYDVKM. V lost 5 bases to trimming and J lost 5 bases, with 18 bases between them. The CDR3 is CASSGGRVGANEKLFF. DNA for the CDR3: TGTGCCAGCAGTGGGGGAAGGGTAGGGGCCAATGAAAAACTGTTTTTT.

The V gene is TRBV5-1, the J gene TRBJ2-1; 12 bases map to TRBD2. In germline, CDR1 is SGHRS, CDR2 YFSETQ. V shed 0 bases and J 4 bases; nucleotides not matched to a gene: 2. CDR3 length: 16 amino acids. The CDR3 sequence: CASSLVLAGGYNEQFF. The CDR3 DNA reads TGCGCCAGCAGCTTGGTTCTAGCGGGAGGGTACAATGAGCAGTTCTTC.

This clone was seen once. The rearrangement joins TRBV30 to TRBJ2-3; TRBD2 agrees at 8 bases. V lost 4 bases, J lost 5 bases, and 8 bases stayed unmatched. Germline-derived CDR1 and CDR2 are GTSNPN and SVGIG (reference sequence). The CDR3 has 14 residues. CDR3: CAWIRSREGDTQYF. CDR3 nucleotide sequence: TGTGCCTGGATACGTAGTCGGGAGGGAGATACGCAGTATTTT. Filled out from reference TRBV30 and TRBJ2-3, the complete variable domain reads SQTIHQWPATLVQPVGSPLSLECTVEGTSNPNLYWYRQAAGRGLQLLFYSVGIGQISSEVPQNLSASRPQDRQFILSSKKLLLSDSGFYLCAWIRSREGDTQYFGPGTRLTVL.

The chain combines TRBV6-5 with TRBJ1-2; TRBD1 matches 7 bases. CDR3 length equals 13 residues. Germline CDR1 is MNHEY and CDR2 is SVGAGI. With 8 bases clipped from V and 7 bases from J, the junction kept 10 bases outside the gene matches. The CDR3 region is CASGDEGARGYTF. The CDR3 bases are TGTGCCAGCGGCGACGAGGGGGCGCGTGGCTACACCTTC.

This chain connects TRBV20-1 to TRBJ1-2; D ambiguous. The length of the CDR3 is 11 residues. In germline, CDR1 is DFQATT, CDR2 SNEGSKA (reference sequence). With 4 bases removed from V and 4 bases from J, the gap between germline ends came to 7 bases. CDR3 nucleotide sequence: TGCAGTGCTAAGGCCCGCTATGGCTACACCTTC. Residues: CSAKARYGYTF.

Only one count was recorded for this clone. The chain joins TRBV5-5 to TRBJ1-5; D unclear. The germline CDR1 and CDR2 sequences are SGHKS and YYEKEE (reference sequence). The CDR3 length is 16 residues. The ends were cut back, 0 bases at V and 9 bases at J, with 19 bases in the middle. The chain's CDR3 is CASSLASLRNHTPQHF. The CDR3 coding sequence is TGTGCCAGCAGCTTGGCTTCGTTGAGAAATCACACGCCCCAGCATTTT. Supplemented by reference TRBV5-5 and TRBJ1-5, the full variable domain reads DAGVTQSPTHLIKTRGQQVTLRCSPISGHKSVSWYQQVLGQGPQFIFQYYEKEERGRGNFPDRFSARQFPNYSSELNVNALLLGDSALYLCASSLASLRNHTPQHFGDGTRLSIL.

V usage is TRBV6-6 and J usage is TRBJ2-7; TRBD2 aligns across 11 bases. Germline CDR1 reads MNHNY; CDR2 reads SVGAGI (reference sequence). This CDR3 region has 14 residues. V gave up 5 bases and J gave up 2 bases; unmatched junction bases: 2. CDR3 in DNA: TGTGCCAGCAGTGGGACTAGCGGACCCTACGAGCAGTACTTC. This sequence encodes CASSGTSGPYEQYF.

The J gene is TRBJ2-4, the V gene TRBV6-5; 8 positions agree with TRBD1. J lost 7 bases, V lost 6 bases, and 8 bases had no gene match. Germline V CDR1 and CDR2: MNHEY, SVGAGI. The CDR3 is 14 amino acids. CDR3 loop: CASRIRDRTNIQYF. Written as DNA, the CDR3 is TGTGCCAGCAGGATCCGGGACAGGACGAACATTCAGTACTTC.

This sequence joins TRBV7-9 and TRBJ2-5; D remains ambiguous. Germline assignment: CDR1 SEHNR and CDR2 FQNEAQ (reference sequence). This CDR3 comprises 13 residues. V was cut by 2 bases and J by 0 bases, with 4 bases left in between. CDR3 protein: CASSLKYQETQYF. CDR3 nucleotides: TGTGCCAGCAGCTTAAAATACCAAGAGACCCAGTACTTC.

The chain carries TRBV18 and TRBJ2-5; D might be TRBD2 (5 bases). Trimming pared 6 bases from V and 5 bases from J, leaving 16 bases between. Germline loops: CDR1 KGHSH, CDR2 LQKENI. The CDR3 contains 14 residues. CDR3 sequence: CASSGGSSGETQYF. The CDR3 nucleotides are TGTGCCAGCTCCGGCGGGTCCTCGGGGGAGACCCAGTACTTC.

The chain has TRBV28 and TRBJ2-7, with TRBD2 matching 8 bases. Losses at the gene ends were 10 bases for V and 2 bases for J; bases not matched to a gene: 13. The CDR3 covers 15 residues. Germline CDR1 reads MDHEN; CDR2 reads SYDVKM. The chain's CDR3 is CATLGVTSGPYEQYF. The CDR3 nucleotides are TGTGCCACCCTCGGGGTAACTAGCGGCCCCTACGAGCAGTACTTC.

This rearrangement joins TRBV6-5 to TRBJ2-5; 8 bases fit TRBD2. V dropped 6 bases and J dropped 3; count of bases not matched to a gene: 6. Germline V gene data show CDR1 as MNHEY and CDR2 as SVGAGI. This CDR3 has 14 residues. The CDR3 loop is CASRSLAGKETQYF. In nucleotides, the CDR3 is TGTGCCAGCAGGTCCCTAGCGGGCAAAGAGACCCAGTACTTC.

This chain uses TRBV27 with TRBJ2-5; a weak D match, TRBD1 (6 bases). CDR1 is MNHEY, CDR2 SMNVEV, per germline (reference sequence). Trimming left V 3 bases short and J 4 bases short, with 9 bases between. The CDR3 has 13 residues. CDR3 in DNA: TGTGCCAGCAGTTTCGTAGGGGGAGAGACCCAGTACTTC. Translating gives CASSFVGGETQYF.

The chain is built from TRBV4-2 and TRBJ1-5; 7 bases fit TRBD1. This CDR3 has 17 amino acids. V was clipped by 3 bases and J by 3 bases; unmatched bases: 11. CDR1 LGHNA and CDR2 YNFKEQ come from the germline V gene. The CDR3 loop reads CASSQSTGGTDNQPQHF. The DNA of the CDR3 is TGTGCCAGCAGCCAGAGTACGGGTGGGACAGACAATCAGCCCCAGCATTTT.

J is TRBJ2-1 and V is TRBV15; D gene ambiguous. The V end was cut by 0 bases, the J end by 0 bases, with 9 bases between. Germline CDR1 LNHNV, CDR2 YYDKDF (reference sequence). The CDR3 extends over 16 amino acids. The CDR3 reads CATSRDVSSSYNEQFF. CDR3 coding DNA: TGTGCCACCAGCAGAGATGTAAGCTCCTCCTACAATGAGCAGTTCTTC.

The V call is TRBV19, the J call TRBJ1-1, with 10 positions matching TRBD1. Germline values: CDR1 LNHDA, CDR2 SQIVND (reference sequence). V shed 4 bases, J shed 3 bases, and the junction held 8 bases outside the gene matches. There are 16 residues in the CDR3. The DNA of the CDR3 is TGTGCCAGTAGTACTCTCCCGGACAGGGGGGACACTGAAGCTTTCTTT. Translated: CASSTLPDRGDTEAFF.

CDR3 loop: CASSQDFSSGNTIYF. DNA of the CDR3: TGCGCCAGCAGCCAAGACTTCAGCTCTGGAAACACCATATATTTT. The V call is TRBV4-3, the J call TRBJ1-3; D uncertain. Trimming pared 0 bases from V and 0 bases from J, leaving 6 bases between. Germline V gives CDR1 LGHNA, CDR2 YSLEER. The CDR3 sequence is 15 residues long.

The sample holds one count of this clone. The rearrangement links TRBV7-9 to TRBJ1-1; D is unresolved. CDR1 SEHNR and CDR2 FQNEAQ come from the germline V gene (reference sequence). V was pared by 2 bases and J by 0 bases, with 10 bases between. The CDR3 is 15 residues long. For the CDR3, the DNA is TGTGCCAGCAGCTTAAGTGCAGTCTTGAACACTGAAGCTTTCTTT. It yields the protein CASSLSAVLNTEAFF.

The J gene is TRBJ1-1, the V gene TRBV7-9; no firm D call. With 5 bases removed from V and 7 bases from J, the gap between germline ends came to 11 bases. The CDR3 extends over 12 amino acids. Germline V gives CDR1 SEHNR, CDR2 FQNEAQ (reference sequence). CDR3 sequence reads: CASSRPEREAFF. As DNA, the CDR3 is TGTGCCAGCAGCCGACCCGAACGTGAAGCTTTCTTT.

The chain recombines TRBV11-2 with TRBJ2-1, with D unresolved. Between the trimmed V and J ends, which lost 1 base and 3 bases, there was a span of 13 bases. Germline-derived CDR1 and CDR2 are SGHAT and FQNNGV. CDR3 length equals 16 residues. The CDR3 sequence: CASSLGARFNYNEQFF. The CDR3, as DNA: TGTGCCAGCAGCTTAGGAGCCAGGTTCAACTACAATGAGCAGTTCTTC.